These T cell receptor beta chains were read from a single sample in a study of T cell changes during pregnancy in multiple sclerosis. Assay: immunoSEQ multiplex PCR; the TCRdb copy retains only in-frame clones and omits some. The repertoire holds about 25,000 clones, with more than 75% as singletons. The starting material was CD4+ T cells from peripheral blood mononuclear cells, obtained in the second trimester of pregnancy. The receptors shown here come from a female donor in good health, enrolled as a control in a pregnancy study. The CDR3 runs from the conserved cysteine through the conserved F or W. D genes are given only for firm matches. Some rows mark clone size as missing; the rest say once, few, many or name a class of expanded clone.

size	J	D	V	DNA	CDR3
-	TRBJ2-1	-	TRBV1	TGCACCAGCAGCCTAGACGGGACTAGCGGGCCCGTCGTGCATGAGCAGTTCTTC	CTSSLDGTSGPVVHEQFF
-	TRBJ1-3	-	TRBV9	TGTGCCAGCAGCGTAGGGGCAGTCTCTGGAAACACCATATATTTT	CASSVGAVSGNTIYF
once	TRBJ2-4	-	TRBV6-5	TGTGCCAGCAGTTACTCGCGCACAGGGAGCAAGGACATTCAGTACTTC	CASSYSRTGSKDIQYF